Below, one TCR beta chain is given with its context. Its cognate antigen is unknown. A read error may produce the germline difference seen at one junction end. Both TRBC1 and TRBC2 were covered by a beta constant-region primer of two equimolar oligonucleotides. Nested alpha and beta constant-region primers with the SP2 primer drove four PCR rounds on ligated cDNA. An oligonucleotide with the SP2 primer and a 12-nucleotide UMI was ligated to the cDNA 3' end. TCRdb passed the UMI-ligation and nested PCR reads through MiXCR, listing each CDR3 protein once. The profile shows fewer than 150,000 distinct CDR3 sequences, about a fifth of them singletons. Germline V lookup: CDR1 SEHNR, CDR2 FQNEAQ (reference sequence). This CDR3 comprises 16 residues. The data are from a study of naive and memory T cell subsets. Study-level findings and limits: Naive and memory subsets had different power law exponents for TCR abundance. Naive repertoires, especially CD8, held a few larger clonotypes, possibly memory cells re-expressing CD45RA. Gini index rose across naive, CM, EM and EMRA in CD4 and CD8.

This chain joins TRBV7-9 and TRBJ2-1; possibly TRBD1 for D (5 bases). The sample taken for sequencing was naive CD8+ T cells from blood. The TCR comes from a human donor in good health. Written as DNA, the CDR3 is TGTGCCAGCACCTTAGGGGCCCGGCAGTCATACAATGAGCAGTTCTTC. Translating gives CASTLGARQSYNEQFF.